What follows are 21 T cell receptor beta chains derived from one specimen sequenced in a study of CD8 T cells in Susac syndrome. Random hexamers primed reverse transcription of about 0.5 to 1 ug RNA. TCRdb reprocessed the immunoSEQ multiplex PCR reads with MiXCR, giving one entry per CDR3 protein. This sample has roughly 130,000 distinct CDR3 sequences, with 85% to 95% found just once. The sample comprised CD4+ T cells from PBMCs. The receptors originated from a human donor with multiple sclerosis.

The V call is TRBV29-1, the J call TRBJ1-4; D not resolved. CDR3 length: 14 amino acids. Looked up from germline, CDR1 is SQVTM and CDR2 is ANQGSEA. The V and J ends lost 6 bases and 7 bases respectively, with 18 bases between them. This CDR3 reads CSVAGPSGSEKLFF. DNA of the CDR3: TGCAGCGTGGCCGGACCGAGTGGAAGTGAAAAACTGTTTTTT.

The chain is built from TRBV3-1 and TRBJ2-2; D gene uncertain. The V end was cut by 1 base, the J end by 1 base, with 10 bases between. Per the germline V gene, CDR1 is LGHDT and CDR2 is YNNKEL (reference sequence). There are 16 residues in the CDR3. The CDR3: CASSQVASKNTGELFF. CDR3 DNA sequence: TGTGCCAGCAGCCAAGTGGCTAGTAAGAACACCGGGGAGCTGTTTTTT.

V and J are TRBV20-1 and TRBJ2-7; TRBD2 might be the D (5 bases). V lost 3 bases to trimming and J lost 7 bases, with 13 bases between them. Germline V gives CDR1 DFQATT, CDR2 SNEGSKA (reference sequence). This CDR3 is built from 12 residues. DNA for the CDR3: TGCAGTGCTAGTGGAGAAGGAGGTGAGCAGTACTTC. It yields the protein CSASGEGGEQYF.

V gene TRBV28 combines with J gene TRBJ2-7; D not resolved. V gave up 6 bases and J gave up 1 base, with 10 bases separating them. CDR1 is MDHEN and CDR2 is SYDVKM in the germline V gene. The CDR3 is made up of 13 amino acids. As DNA, the CDR3 is TGTGCCAGCAGAAGCGCTAGTTCCTACGAGCAGTACTTC. It encodes CASRSASSYEQYF.

The chain has TRBV9 and TRBJ2-3; D perhaps matches TRBD2 (5 bases). Germline CDR1 and CDR2: SGDLS and YYNGEE. The V end lost 0 bases, the J end lost 3 bases, and 11 bases lay between the germline ends. The CDR3 has 15 residues. The CDR3: CASSVEAVRTDTQYF. Here the CDR3 DNA reads TGTGCCAGCAGCGTAGAAGCGGTCCGGACAGATACGCAGTATTTT.

J is TRBJ2-7 and V is TRBV7-8; a possible D gene is TRBD2 (6 bases). The CDR3 runs 16 residues. Trimming removed 2 bases from V and 3 bases from J, with 17 bases in between. Germline values: CDR1 SGHVS, CDR2 FQNEAQ. CDR3 nucleotide sequence: TGTGCCAGCAGCTTATCATCAAGCGGGCTACGCTACGAGCAGTACTTC. Translated: CASSLSSSGLRYEQYF.

This chain connects TRBV7-2 to TRBJ2-5, with 16 positions matching TRBD2. V lost 5 bases and J lost 5; bases outside the gene matches: 8. Germline CDR1 SGHTA, CDR2 FQGNSA. The CDR3 length is 17 residues. The CDR3 DNA follows: TGTGCCAGCAGCCCGCCGGGACTAGCGGGGGGGCAGGAGACCCAGTACTTC. Protein sequence: CASSPPGLAGGQETQYF.

The V call is TRBV15, the J call TRBJ2-3; TRBD2 might be the D (7 bases). This CDR3 is 20 amino acids long. The germline V gene has CDR1 LNHNV and CDR2 YYDKDF (reference sequence). V lost 3 bases, J lost 1 base, and 26 bases lay in between. In nucleotides, the CDR3 is TGTGCCACCAGCAGTGATGCCCCCCGGGGAGGGGGAGGTCGCACAGATACGCAGTATTTT. As protein: CATSSDAPRGGGGRTDTQYF.

The rearrangement joins TRBV27 to TRBJ2-5, with TRBD2 identical over 11 bases. The germline V gene encodes CDR1 MNHEY and CDR2 SMNVEV (reference sequence). This CDR3 region has 16 residues. Germline trimming cut 3 bases from V and 5 bases from J; bases unmatched to any gene: 8. In nucleotides, the CDR3 is TGTGCCAGCAGTTTTTCGGGACTAGCGGCCAGGGAGACCCAGTACTTC. Protein sequence: CASSFSGLAARETQYF.

V gene TRBV5-4 combines with J gene TRBJ2-7; possibly TRBD1 for D (5 bases). The CDR3 runs 12 residues. Germline CDR1 and CDR2: SGHNT and YYREEE (reference sequence). The germline V and J ends were trimmed by 6 bases and 6 bases, with 13 bases remaining between them. The CDR3 DNA sequence: TGTGCCAGCACCCCAGGGATCGGCGAGCAGTACTTC. Translation gives CASTPGIGEQYF.

This chain links TRBV7-9 with TRBJ2-5; 11 bases are a match to TRBD2. Germline V lookup: CDR1 SEHNR, CDR2 FQNEAQ (reference sequence). There are 14 residues in the CDR3. V shed 5 bases and J 9 bases; nucleotides not matched to a gene: 8. The CDR3 sequence is CASSLTSGRSSQYF. CDR3 sequence (DNA): TGTGCCAGCAGCCTCACTAGCGGGAGATCGTCCCAGTACTTC. The variable domain in full, with the rest retrieved from reference TRBV7-9 and TRBJ2-5, is DTGVSQNPRHKITKRGQNVTFRCDPISEHNRLYWYRQTLGQGPEFLTYFQNEAQLEKSRLLSDRFSAERPKGSFSTLEIQRTEQGDSAMYLCASSLTSGRSSQYFGPGTRLLVL.

The chain carries TRBV28 and TRBJ1-5; TRBD1 agrees at 9 bases. The length of the CDR3 is 15 residues. Germline V gene sequence: CDR1 MDHEN, CDR2 SYDVKM. Unmatched junction bases numbered 3, after V lost 0 bases and J lost 6 bases. The CDR3 region has the DNA TGTGCCAGCAGTTTATGGCAGGGACAGGGTCAGCCCCAGCATTTT. Translating gives CASSLWQGQGQPQHF.

V is TRBV29-1 and J is TRBJ2-3; D is perhaps TRBD1 or TRBD2 (5 bases each). The CDR3 spans 14 residues. V was shortened by 7 bases and J by 4 bases, with 18 bases between the two germline ends. Per the germline V gene, CDR1 is SQVTM and CDR2 is ANQGSEA. The CDR3 sequence is CSASRDLGADTQYF. The CDR3 nucleotides read TGCAGCGCCTCCAGGGACCTAGGGGCAGATACGCAGTATTTT.

This chain joins TRBV6-5 and TRBJ2-7, with 9 bases aligning to TRBD1. Trimming took 2 bases from V and 1 from J; bases not matched to a gene: 3. This CDR3 has 15 amino acids. The germline CDR1 and CDR2 sequences are MNHEY and SVGAGI. This chain's CDR3 is CASSYGTGLSYEQYF. Written as DNA, the CDR3 is TGTGCCAGCAGTTACGGGACAGGGTTATCCTACGAGCAGTACTTC.

The rearrangement links TRBV3-1 to TRBJ2-1; D gene uncertain. The CDR3 is 14 residues long. V was pared by 4 bases and J by 3 bases, with 10 bases between. Germline CDR1 and CDR2: LGHDT and YNNKEL (reference sequence). This CDR3 is CASSPFESYNEQFF. CDR3 in DNA: TGTGCCAGCAGCCCCTTTGAGAGCTACAATGAGCAGTTCTTC.

The V and J genes are TRBV9 and TRBJ2-1; 8 bases line up with TRBD2. The germline gives CDR1 SGDLS, CDR2 YYNGEE. The junction had 5 bases not matched to a gene; V was cut back by 0 bases and J by 6 bases. The CDR3 runs 15 residues. CDR3 nucleotides: TGTGCCAGCAGCGTAGAGGATAGCGGGGTCAATGAGCAGTTCTTC. It codes for CASSVEDSGVNEQFF. Full variable domain (rest looked up from reference TRBV9 and TRBJ2-1): DSGVTQTPKHLITATGQRVTLRCSPRSGDLSVYWYQQSLDQGLQFLIQYYNGEERAKGNILERFSAQQFPDLHSELNLSSLELGDSALYFCASSVEDSGVNEQFFGPGTRLTVL.

J is TRBJ1-2 and V is TRBV19; 10 bases are shared with TRBD1. J lost 0 bases, V lost 8 bases, and 6 bases had no gene match. The length of the CDR3 is 15 residues. The germline CDR1 and CDR2 sequences are LNHDA and SQIVND (reference sequence). The CDR3 DNA reads TGTGCCAGTTGCGACAGGGGGCTGGCTAACTATGGCTACACCTTC. Translating it yields CASCDRGLANYGYTF.

V is TRBV29-1 and J is TRBJ1-4; D is uncertain. From germline, CDR1 is SQVTM and CDR2 ANQGSEA. The V and J ends lost 7 bases and 0 bases respectively, with 12 bases between them. This CDR3 contains 14 residues. CDR3: CSACGVATNEKLFF. In DNA, the CDR3 is TGCAGCGCCTGCGGGGTTGCAACTAATGAAAAACTGTTTTTT.

The rearrangement joins TRBV20-1 to TRBJ2-5, with D unresolved. The germline V gene has CDR1 DFQATT and CDR2 SNEGSKA (reference sequence). The length of the CDR3 is 10 residues. The V gene lost 7 bases and the J gene lost 3 bases, with 6 bases spanning the gap. CDR3 loop: CSGAEETQYF. DNA of the CDR3: TGCAGTGGGGCGGAAGAGACCCAGTACTTC.

This chain uses TRBV24-1 with TRBJ1-3; TRBD1 might be the D (5 bases). V was shortened by 5 bases and J by 1 base, with 14 bases between the two germline ends. This CDR3 spans 16 amino acids. Germline CDR1 KGHDR, CDR2 SFDVKD. CDR3 DNA: TGTGCCACCAGTGCCGCCGGAGAGGGGTCTGGAAACACCATATATTTT. This sequence encodes CATSAAGEGSGNTIYF.

The chain couples TRBV4-1 to TRBJ2-2; the D gene is possibly TRBD2 (5 bases). Germline lookup yields CDR1 MGHRA and CDR2 YSYEKL. The germline V and J ends were trimmed by 6 bases and 0 bases, with 14 bases remaining between them. This CDR3 has 16 amino acids. CDR3 coding DNA: TGCGCCAGCAGGGCACAAACTAGGTCGAACACCGGGGAGCTGTTTTTT. Translating gives CASRAQTRSNTGELFF.